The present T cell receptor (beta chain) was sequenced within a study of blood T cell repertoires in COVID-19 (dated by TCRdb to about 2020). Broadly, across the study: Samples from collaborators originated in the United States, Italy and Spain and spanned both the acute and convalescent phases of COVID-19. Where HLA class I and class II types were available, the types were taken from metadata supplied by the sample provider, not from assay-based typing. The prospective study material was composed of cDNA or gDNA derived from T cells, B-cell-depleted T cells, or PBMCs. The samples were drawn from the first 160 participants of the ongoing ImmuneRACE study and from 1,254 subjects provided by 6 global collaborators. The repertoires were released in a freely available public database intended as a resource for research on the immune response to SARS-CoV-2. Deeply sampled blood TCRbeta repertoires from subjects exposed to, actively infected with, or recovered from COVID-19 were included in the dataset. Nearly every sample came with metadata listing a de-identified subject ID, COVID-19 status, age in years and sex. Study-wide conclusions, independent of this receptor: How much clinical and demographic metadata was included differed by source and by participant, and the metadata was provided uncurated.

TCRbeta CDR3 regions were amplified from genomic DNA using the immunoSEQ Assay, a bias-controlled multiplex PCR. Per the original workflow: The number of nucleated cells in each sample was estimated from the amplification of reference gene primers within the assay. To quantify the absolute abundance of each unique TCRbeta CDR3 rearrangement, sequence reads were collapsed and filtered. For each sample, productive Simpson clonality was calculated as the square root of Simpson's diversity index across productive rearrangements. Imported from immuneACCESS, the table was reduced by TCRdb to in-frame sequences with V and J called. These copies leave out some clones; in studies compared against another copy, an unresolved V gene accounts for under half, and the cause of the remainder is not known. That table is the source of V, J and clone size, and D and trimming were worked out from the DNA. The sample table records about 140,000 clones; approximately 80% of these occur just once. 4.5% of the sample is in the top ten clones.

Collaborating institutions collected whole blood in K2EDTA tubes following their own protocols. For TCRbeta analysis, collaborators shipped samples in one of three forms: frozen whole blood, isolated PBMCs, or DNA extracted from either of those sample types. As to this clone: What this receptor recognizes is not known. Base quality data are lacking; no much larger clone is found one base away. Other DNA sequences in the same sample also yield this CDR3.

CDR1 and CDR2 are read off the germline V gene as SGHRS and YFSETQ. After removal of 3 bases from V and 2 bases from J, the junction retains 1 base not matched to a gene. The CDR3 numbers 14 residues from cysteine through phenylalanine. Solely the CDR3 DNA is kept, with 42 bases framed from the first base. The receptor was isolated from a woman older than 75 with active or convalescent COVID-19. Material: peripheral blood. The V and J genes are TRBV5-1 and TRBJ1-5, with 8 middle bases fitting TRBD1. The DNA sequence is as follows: TGCGCCAGCAGCTCGGGACAGGGCAATCAGCCCCAGCATTTT. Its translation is CASSSGQGNQPQHF.